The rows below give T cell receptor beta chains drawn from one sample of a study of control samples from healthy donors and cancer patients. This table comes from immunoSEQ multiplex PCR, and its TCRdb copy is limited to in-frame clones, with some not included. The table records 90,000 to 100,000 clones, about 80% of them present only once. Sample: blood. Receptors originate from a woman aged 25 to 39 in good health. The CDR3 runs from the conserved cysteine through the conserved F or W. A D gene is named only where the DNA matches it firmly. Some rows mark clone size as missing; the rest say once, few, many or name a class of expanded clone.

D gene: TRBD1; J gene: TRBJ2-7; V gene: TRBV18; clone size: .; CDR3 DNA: TGTGCCAGCTCACGCGGCAGGGGGCCAGGGAGCGAGCAGTACTTC; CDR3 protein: CASSRGRGPGSEQYF
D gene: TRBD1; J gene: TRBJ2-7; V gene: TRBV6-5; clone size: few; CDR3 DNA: TGTGCCAGCGTCCAGGGGGAAGTCGAGCAGTACTTC; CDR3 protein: CASVQGEVEQYF
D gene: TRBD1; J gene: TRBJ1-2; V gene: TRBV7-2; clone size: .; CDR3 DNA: TGTGCCAGCAGCTCTTGGGACAGGGTATTCGATGGCTACACCTTC; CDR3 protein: CASSSWDRVFDGYTF
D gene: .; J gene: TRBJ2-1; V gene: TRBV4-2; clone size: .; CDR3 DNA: TGTGCCAGCAGCCAGGGGGATGAGCAGTTCTTC; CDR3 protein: CASSQGDEQFF
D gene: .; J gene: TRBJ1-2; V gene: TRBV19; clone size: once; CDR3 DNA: TGTGCCAGTACGCGACGGGGCGGGAGCTATGGCTACACCTTC; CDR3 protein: CASTRRGGSYGYTF
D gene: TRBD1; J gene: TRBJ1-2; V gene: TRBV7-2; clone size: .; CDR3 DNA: TGTGCCAGCAGCCTACCGGGACAGGGTAATTATGGCTACACCTTC; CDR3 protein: CASSLPGQGNYGYTF
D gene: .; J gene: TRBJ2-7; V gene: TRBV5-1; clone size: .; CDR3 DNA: TGCGCCAGCAGCTTGGTTGGTGTCGGAACAAGCTCCTACGAGCAGTACTTC; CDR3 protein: CASSLVGVGTSSYEQYF
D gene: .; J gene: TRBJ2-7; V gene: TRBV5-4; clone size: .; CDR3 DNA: TGTGCCAGCAGCTTGGCTTCCTACGAGCAGTACTTC; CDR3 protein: CASSLASYEQYF
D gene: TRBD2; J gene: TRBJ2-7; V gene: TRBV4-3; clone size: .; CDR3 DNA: TGCGCCAGCAGCCAAGATAGGTCCGGGGGGGCTGATGAGCAGTACTTC; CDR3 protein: CASSQDRSGGADEQYF
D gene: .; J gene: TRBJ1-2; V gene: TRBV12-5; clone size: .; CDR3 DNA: TGTGCTAGTGGGCCAGCCAGTTTCTATGGCTACACCTTC; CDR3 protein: CASGPASFYGYTF
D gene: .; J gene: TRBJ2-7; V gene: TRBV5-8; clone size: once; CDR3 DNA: TGTGCCAGCAGCTTGTCTGATACGGGGCAGTACTTC; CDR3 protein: CASSLSDTGQYF
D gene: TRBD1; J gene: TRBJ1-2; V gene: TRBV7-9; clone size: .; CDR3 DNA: TGTGCCAGCAGCCCCCGGACAGGGGAGAACTATGGCTACACCTTC; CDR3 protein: CASSPRTGENYGYTF
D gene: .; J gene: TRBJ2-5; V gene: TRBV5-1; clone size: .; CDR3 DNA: TGCGCCAGCAGCTATATCGACAGGCAGACCCAGTACTTC; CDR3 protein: CASSYIDRQTQYF
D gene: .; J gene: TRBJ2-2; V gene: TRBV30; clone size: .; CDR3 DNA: TGTGCCTGGAGTGTAGTCGCGGGATTCACCGGGGAGCTGTTTTTT; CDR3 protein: CAWSVVAGFTGELFF
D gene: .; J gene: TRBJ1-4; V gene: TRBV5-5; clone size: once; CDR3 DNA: TGTGCCAGCAGCTTAGGGGTATCAAGGGAAAAACTGTTTTTT; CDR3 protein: CASSLGVSREKLFF
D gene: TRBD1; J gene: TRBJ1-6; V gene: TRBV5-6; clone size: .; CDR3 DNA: TGTGCCAGCAGCTCGGGACAGGGACGGATGGCACCCCTCCACTTT; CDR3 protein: CASSSGQGRMAPLHF
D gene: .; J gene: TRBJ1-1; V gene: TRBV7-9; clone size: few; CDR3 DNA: TGTGCCAGCAGCTTAGCTGGGAACACTGAAGCTTTCTTT; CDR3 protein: CASSLAGNTEAFF
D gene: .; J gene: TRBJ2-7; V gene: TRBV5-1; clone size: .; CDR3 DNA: TGCGCCAGCAGCTTGAGGCCAGGTTCCTACGAGCAGTACTTC; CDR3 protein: CASSLRPGSYEQYF
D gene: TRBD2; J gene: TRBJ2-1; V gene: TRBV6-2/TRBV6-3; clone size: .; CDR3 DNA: TGTGCCAGCAGTTTAGCGGGGTTAACCTACAATGAGCAGTTCTTC; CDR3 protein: CASSLAGLTYNEQFF
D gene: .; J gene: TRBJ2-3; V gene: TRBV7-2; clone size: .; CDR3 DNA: TGTGCCAGCAGCTTAAACCTCCCGACAGATACGCAGTATTTT; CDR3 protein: CASSLNLPTDTQYF
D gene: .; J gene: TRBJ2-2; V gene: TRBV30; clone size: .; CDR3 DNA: TGTGCCTGGGAGGAAACCGGGGAGCTGTTTTTT; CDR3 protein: CAWEETGELFF
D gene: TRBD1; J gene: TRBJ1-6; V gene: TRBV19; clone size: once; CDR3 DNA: TGTGCCACCAGGGGGGACAATTCACCCCTCCACTTT; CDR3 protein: CATRGDNSPLHF
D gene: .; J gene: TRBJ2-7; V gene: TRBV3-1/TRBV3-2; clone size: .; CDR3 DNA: TGTGCCAGCAGCCAGACCTTCGCTGCCTACGAGCAGTACTTC; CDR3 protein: CASSQTFAAYEQYF